This T cell receptor (beta chain) was captured in a study of regulatory T cells in long-lasting Graves disease (dated by TCRdb to about 2021). Looking at the study overall: In the newly diagnosed Graves' disease group, patients had been taking antithyroid drugs for less than 3 months. The study took place in China and was registered as a clinical trial. Persistent Graves' disease patients were compared with newly diagnosed Graves' disease patients by peripheral blood TCR sequencing and RNA sequencing. A total of about 33 samples underwent TCR sequencing, from 13 patients with persistent Graves' disease and roughly 20 patients with newly diagnosed Graves' disease. Results the study describes overall, beyond this receptor: TRBV28, TRBJ1-2 and TRBJ2-5 were preferentially used in persistent disease, while TRBV20-1 and TRBJ2-1 were favored in newly diagnosed disease. A larger number of public clonotypes was shared among persistent patients (fewer than 3,000) than among newly diagnosed patients (roughly 970). The small sample size was acknowledged by the authors as a limitation that may reduce accuracy. Sequencing and analysis were restricted to the TCR beta chain. Lower TCR Shannon entropy and fewer highly expanded clones were observed in persistent Graves' disease patients than in newly diagnosed patients, which suggested clonal expansion. Only peripheral blood was studied, because thyroid tissue, the primary lesion, was inaccessible.

The intended sense of this specimen's time point label: newly diagnosed GD, antithyroid drugs for less than 3 months. For both TCR sequencing and RNA sequencing, RNA was extracted from PBMCs using TRIzol. The diagnosis of Graves' disease was made according to American Thyroid Association guidelines. Recruitment of patients was carried out at an endocrinology department in Xi'an, China. From each patient, around 8.3 milliliters of peripheral blood was collected into an EDTA anticoagulant tube. Ficoll Paque Plus density gradient separation was used to isolate PBMCs, and no further T cell sorting was performed. An Agilent 2100 Bioanalyzer and agarose gel were used to assess RNA quality, and a NanoDrop 2000 was used to measure RNA concentration. Sequences KGHSH (CDR1) and LQKENI (CDR2) are obtained from the germline V gene. V is cut by 5 bases and J by 10 bases, and the space between the germline ends is 15 bases. The CDR3 runs 13 amino acids, cysteine and phenylalanine included. The only DNA kept is the CDR3, 39 bases in frame from the first base.

On this clonotype itself: What antigen it recognizes has not been identified. Per-base quality was not reported, and no clone a single base away is much larger than it.

Library creation used multiplex PCR. For sequencing, an Illumina HiSeq 4000 was employed. CDR3 regions were amplified by Arm-PCR with iRepertoire HTBI primers to construct TCR beta libraries. Gel purification was performed on PCR products prior to sequencing. For the original study's pipeline: Gene usage analysis of CDR3 amino acid clonotypes used the approximately 62 TRBV and more than 13 TRBJ segments found across samples. COPE and FqMerger were used to merge filtered high-quality paired reads into contigs. BLAST was used to align contigs to the IMGT TRBV, TRBD and TRBJ reference genes, and CDR3 was defined following IMGT. Any clonotype with a frequency above 0.1% was counted as a highly expanded clone. Repertoire diversity was measured by Shannon entropy, and V-J evenness by the Gini coefficient. A clonotype was considered public if more than one individual shared it. TCRdb reran the public reads through fastp at Q25 and MiXCR, keeping productive beta chains. Entries are consolidated by CDR3 protein sequence, retaining the most common genes and DNA. TCRdb, rather than the study authors, made the V and J calls. Recorded for this sample are roughly 520,000 distinct CDR3 sequences; about 12% of them occurred a single time. The ten top clones hold over 7% of the sample.

These data are also associated with another study on T cells in Graves' hyperthyroidism and ophthalmopathy. In that second paper, the authors write: Stable Graves' hyperthyroidism was defined as no progression to ophthalmopathy during 18 months of follow-up. Hyperthyroidism patients were newly diagnosed, with disease duration under 2 months, and aged 18 to 65 years. The study excluded patients with uncontrolled infections, other autoimmune diseases, pregnancy or lactation. Clinical symptoms, serum thyroxine and TRAb, thyroid ultrasound, and orbital computed tomography formed the basis for the diagnoses. The TCR CDR3 was subjected to a first round of RT-PCR using the HTBI primer set and the Qiagen OneStep RT-PCR kit. Most expanded thyroid clonotypes (frequency above 0.001) were also detected in blood, a finding suggesting that blood repertoires may reflect thyroid immune responses. A model built on a 13 V-J signature distinguished ophthalmopathy from stable hyperthyroidism, reaching 85% to 90% sensitivity and about 81% specificity in cross-validation and 80%/75% in testing. In validation, the model predicted progression to ophthalmopathy with 60% to 71% sensitivity and less than 80% specificity, a median of about 6.7 months before onset. TCR V-J signatures able to tell the groups apart were searched for in a discovery cohort of 100 patients, of whom about 40 had Graves' ophthalmopathy and under 65 had stable Graves' hyperthyroidism. Prospective prediction of ophthalmopathy was tested in an independent validation cohort consisting of fewer than 20 hyperthyroidism patients and 15 or so patients who later progressed to ophthalmopathy. The roughly 99 discovery patients were divided at random into training and test sets in a 7:3 ratio. The study also compared thyroid tissue and blood T-cell repertoires from 5 to 7 Graves' hyperthyroidism patients. After blood sampling, hyperthyroidism patients were treated with methimazole at a starting dose of 30 mg daily, and ophthalmopathy patients were treated with high-dose intravenous methylprednisolone. A second multiplex PCR round built the libraries, followed by size selection and purification. The libraries were sequenced on an Illumina HiSeq2000 using paired-end 100 bp reads. SOAPnuke was used to process the raw data, removing reads that contained adapters or uncalled bases, had a mean Phred below 15, or lacked an exact match to the constant primer or identifier. High-quality paired reads were merged with COPE v1.2.5, and unique nucleotide sequences were defined as clonotypes. MiTCR v1.1 was used to align clonotypes to the IMGT TRBV, TRBD and TRBJ reference segments. Only V-J combinations with frequency above 0.0001, covering approximately 99% of repertoires, were analysed. A TCS score was defined as the ratio of F50 (clonal expansion) to E x V (chaos), with BLOSUM62-based TCRdist applied between CDR3 peptides within each V-J. Welch's t-statistics and random forest reduced 500 to 550 V-J features to about 13, which were used in a naive Bayes classifier (R e1071). No statistical method was used to fix the sample size in advance, and group allocation was not hidden from the investigators. TCR Vbeta CDR3 sequencing of 120 to 150 peripheral blood samples (about 45 ophthalmopathy, 75 to 85 hyperthyroidism and roughly 17 progressor patients) is reported in the paper.

This sequence originates from a woman younger than 45 with Graves disease. Donor details come from another sample of the same person, matched by shared clones. The chain uses TRBV18 and TRBJ2-1; no D gene is confidently identified. This material consisted of peripheral blood mononuclear cells (PBMCs), taken at new diagnosis, from a patient treated with antithyroid drugs. The DNA sequence is TGTGCCAGCTCAATCAGGCGCGCCGGGGAGCAGTTCTTC. Its coded protein is CASSIRRAGEQFF.